Each of the 22 T cell receptor beta chains below was sequenced from the same sample in a study of T cells expressing NK-cell markers. TCRdb re-analyzed the 5' RACE reads; it lists each CDR3 protein once, without DNA. Its listing shows 500,000 or so distinct CDR3 sequences. The specimen sequenced was blood T cells: a sorted CD56 or NKG2C T cell subset, CD4+ or CD8+ T cells, or bulk PBMC T cells (not recorded which). The receptors were gathered from a man between 18 and 29 years old in good health.

The V and J genes are TRBV18 and TRBJ2-6. The CDR3 has 17 amino acids. Germline V lookup: CDR1 KGHSH, CDR2 LQKENI. CDR3 in amino acids: CASSPRLLGSGANVLTF.

The chain links TRBV12-3 or TRBV12-4 to TRBJ1-1. The CDR3 is made up of 13 amino acids. Here the CDR3 reads CASIVWGNTEAFF.

This chain joins TRBV4-1 and TRBJ1-5. The CDR3 runs to 13 residues. CDR1 is MGHRA, CDR2 YSYEKL, per germline. The CDR3 loop is CASSQDGVWPQHF.

The rearrangement uses TRBV6-5 and TRBJ1-3; TCRdb's assignment of TRBD1 cannot be checked, as there is no DNA. Germline V lookup: CDR1 MNHEY, CDR2 SVGAGI. This CDR3 region has 15 residues. CDR3: CASSPTGGPGNTIYF.

The V and J genes are TRBV5-1 and TRBJ2-2; TCRdb designates TRBD1, a call that cannot be tested without DNA. Germline V gene data show CDR1 as SGHRS and CDR2 as YFSETQ. The CDR3 has 16 residues. The chain's CDR3 is CASSLGMRGNTGELFF.

V usage is TRBV11-1 and J usage is TRBJ2-1; TCRdb's D call of TRBD2 is untestable without DNA. The CDR3 is made up of 20 amino acids. Per the germline V gene, CDR1 is SGHAT and CDR2 is FQDESV (reference sequence). The CDR3 loop is CASSYYSLAGEPGAYNEQFF.

The rearrangement uses TRBV27 and TRBJ2-1. CDR3 length: 13 residues. Germline CDR1 reads MNHEY; CDR2 reads SMNVEV (reference sequence). The CDR3 sequence: CASSGAVYNEQFF.

This chain links TRBV25-1 with TRBJ2-1; no DNA is available, so the TRBD2 call from TCRdb remains unchecked. Germline loops: CDR1 MGHDK, CDR2 SYGVNS. The CDR3 has 15 residues. The CDR3 spells CASSEGGLARNEQFF.

The chain joins TRBV12-3 or TRBV12-4 to TRBJ1-1; TCRdb calls TRBD1, which cannot be checked without DNA. The CDR3 totals 13 residues. The chain's CDR3 is CASSLRGQGRAFF.

V usage is TRBV29-1 and J usage is TRBJ2-1; no DNA is available, so the TRBD1 call from TCRdb remains unchecked. This CDR3 has 14 residues. CDR1 is SQVTM and CDR2 is ANQGSEA in the germline V gene. The CDR3 here is CSVVIQGQYNEQFF.

CDR3 loop: CASSLLRISNSPLHF. The J gene is TRBJ1-6, the V gene TRBV5-4. The CDR3 contains 15 residues. Germline assignment: CDR1 SGHNT and CDR2 YYREEE (reference sequence).

The J gene is TRBJ1-2, the V gene TRBV15. Per germline, CDR1 LNHNV and CDR2 YYDKDF (reference sequence). This CDR3 comprises 13 residues. CDR3 in amino acids: CATSRENSYGYTF.

The chain joins TRBV24-1 to TRBJ1-4; TCRdb's D call, TRBD1, is unchecked because there is no DNA. The CDR3 runs 15 residues. CDR1 and CDR2 from the germline V gene are KGHDR and SFDVKD. CDR3: CATSDLQGDGEKLFF.

The chain employs TRBV20-1 and TRBJ2-1; TCRdb gives TRBD2 as the D gene, but with no DNA this cannot be confirmed. The CDR3 totals 17 residues. Germline values: CDR1 DFQATT, CDR2 SNEGSKA (reference sequence). The CDR3 reads CSALRRSGTSGGVEQFF.

This chain connects TRBV24-1 to TRBJ2-3; the TCRdb D gene call, TRBD1, has no DNA to confirm it. This CDR3 is built from 15 residues. In germline, CDR1 is KGHDR, CDR2 SFDVKD. The CDR3 is CATSDLDRVTDTQYF.

The gene calls are TRBV6-5 and TRBJ2-1; the TCRdb D gene call, TRBD1, has no DNA to confirm it. Germline lookup yields CDR1 MNHEY and CDR2 SVGAGI. The CDR3 extends over 14 amino acids. The CDR3: CASSQDRGRDEQFF.

The chain has TRBV27 and TRBJ2-1. CDR3 length equals 15 residues. Germline lookup yields CDR1 MNHEY and CDR2 SMNVEV (reference sequence). CDR3 sequence reads: CASSLSLLSVDEQFF.

The chain is built from TRBV15 and TRBJ2-1; TCRdb picks TRBD2, but there is no DNA to check that call. There are 16 residues in the CDR3. Germline V gene sequence: CDR1 LNHNV, CDR2 YYDKDF (reference sequence). Here the CDR3 reads CATSTRLAGLVNEQFF. Using reference TRBV15 and TRBJ2-1 for the parts outside the CDR3, the full variable domain is DAMVIQNPRYQVTQFGKPVTLSCSQTLNHNVMYWYQQKSSQAPKLLFHYYDKDFNNEADTPDNFQSRRPNTSFCFLDIRSPGLGDTAMYLCATSTRLAGLVNEQFFGPGTRLTVL.

V gene TRBV7-9 combines with J gene TRBJ2-5; TCRdb gives TRBD1 as the D gene, but with no DNA this cannot be confirmed. The CDR3 totals 16 residues. Germline V lookup: CDR1 SEHNR, CDR2 FQNEAQ (reference sequence). CDR3 protein: CASSYHGQLNQETQYF. The full variable domain, with the rest looked up from reference TRBV7-9 and TRBJ2-5, is DTGVSQNPRHKITKRGQNVTFRCDPISEHNRLYWYRQTLGQGPEFLTYFQNEAQLEKSRLLSDRFSAERPKGSFSTLEIQRTEQGDSAMYLCASSYHGQLNQETQYFGPGTRLLVL.

The chain combines TRBV20-1 with TRBJ2-3; TCRdb designates TRBD2, a call that cannot be tested without DNA. The CDR3 loop spans 13 amino acids. Germline values: CDR1 DFQATT, CDR2 SNEGSKA (reference sequence). CDR3 amino acids: CSADPRGEGTQYF.

The rearrangement joins TRBV25-1 to TRBJ2-2. There are 15 residues in the CDR3. Germline V gives CDR1 MGHDK, CDR2 SYGVNS. The CDR3 region is CASRGLGSSFGELFF. The full variable domain, rest sourced from reference TRBV25-1 and TRBJ2-2, is EADIYQTPRYLVIGTGKKITLECSQTMGHDKMYWYQQDPGMELHLIHYSYGVNSTEKGDLSSESTVSRIRTEHFPLTLESARPSHTSQYLCASRGLGSSFGELFFGEGSRLTVL.

The chain combines TRBV2 with TRBJ2-3; TCRdb designates TRBD2, a call that cannot be tested without DNA. Germline CDR1 is SNHLY and CDR2 is FYNNEI. The CDR3 contains 16 residues. CDR3 region: CASSDPPSGSTDTQYF. Using reference TRBV2 and TRBJ2-3 for the parts outside the CDR3, the full variable domain is EPEVTQTPSHQVTQMGQEVILRCVPISNHLYFYWYRQILGQKVEFLVSFYNNEISEKSEIFDDQFSVERPDGSNFTLKIRSTKLEDSAMYFCASSDPPSGSTDTQYFGPGTRLTVL.